One sample yielded the 23 T cell receptor beta chains listed below, sequenced in a study of T cells in Graves' hyperthyroidism and ophthalmopathy. RNA transcripts yielded amplified TCR beta CDR3 regions. TCR CDR3 underwent first-round RT-PCR with the HTBI primer set. A single record per CDR3 protein comes from TCRdb applying MiXCR to the multiplex PCR reads. The table records around 400,000 distinct CDR3 sequences, just under 25% of them present only once. Sequencing input: blood. Receptors were obtained from a man aged 45 to 65 with Graves' hyperthyroidism.

This clonotype was recorded at least ten times. The chain has TRBV2 and TRBJ1-5, with TRBD1 matching over 7 bases. The junction had 9 bases not matched to a gene; V was cut back by 4 bases and J by 6 bases. The CDR3 loop spans 15 amino acids. Germline values: CDR1 SNHLY, CDR2 FYNNEI. The CDR3 DNA follows: TGTGCCAGCAGTGTGGGGTCAGGGGGTGTTCAGCCCCAGCATTTT. Translation gives CASSVGSGGVQPQHF.

The chain employs TRBV2 and TRBJ2-5; a possible D gene is TRBD1 (5 bases). The germline CDR1 and CDR2 sequences are SNHLY and FYNNEI. V was clipped by 2 bases and J by 2 bases, with 9 bases between them. The CDR3 is made up of 14 amino acids. The CDR3 protein is CASSETTVQETQYF. As DNA, the CDR3 is TGTGCCAGCAGTGAAACGACAGTTCAAGAGACCCAGTACTTC.

This clonotype was found a few times. The CDR3 nucleotides read TGCAGTGCTAGTAGGGGGAGGGCCGAAGATACGCAGTATTTT. Translation gives CSASRGRAEDTQYF. The chain is built from TRBV20-1 and TRBJ2-3, with a weak D call TRBD2 (7 bases). Looked up from germline, CDR1 is DFQATT and CDR2 is SNEGSKA (reference sequence). CDR3 size: 14 residues. V was trimmed by 3 bases and J by 5 bases, leaving 15 bases between them.

This chain links TRBV20-1 with TRBJ1-1, with D possibly matching TRBD1 (6 bases). This CDR3 spans 15 amino acids. CDR1 is DFQATT and CDR2 is SNEGSKA in the germline V gene (reference sequence). With 6 bases removed from V and 0 bases from J, the gap between germline ends came to 17 bases. CDR3 region: CSALIPGQLNTEAFF. CDR3 DNA: TGCAGTGCCCTAATTCCGGGACAACTGAACACTGAAGCTTTCTTT.

There are a few counts of this clonotype. J is TRBJ2-3 and V is TRBV20-1, with a tentative D call TRBD2 (6 bases). Trimming took 5 bases from V and 1 from J, leaving 16 bases between them. From germline, CDR1 is DFQATT and CDR2 SNEGSKA (reference sequence). The CDR3 extends over 15 amino acids. The CDR3 region has the DNA TGCAGTGCTCCCTCGTTGCGGGAAGGCACAGATACGCAGTATTTT. Residues: CSAPSLREGTDTQYF.

The V and J genes are TRBV20-1 and TRBJ1-2, with 9 bases fitting TRBD1. J lost 5 bases, V lost 5 bases, and 3 bases had no gene match. CDR1 is DFQATT and CDR2 is SNEGSKA in the germline V gene (reference sequence). The CDR3 has 12 residues. In nucleotides, the CDR3 is TGCAGTGCTGTACAGGGGGCGTATGGCTACACCTTC. Residues: CSAVQGAYGYTF.

This clonotype was observed a few times. The DNA of the CDR3 is TGTGCCAGCAGTTTTGCGATGGGGGGTAAAGCTTTCTTT. This sequence encodes CASSFAMGGKAFF. The chain has TRBV27 and TRBJ1-1, with D possibly being TRBD1 (5 bases). Germline V gene lookup returns CDR1 MNHEY and CDR2 SMNVEV (reference sequence). The length of the CDR3 is 13 residues. V was clipped by 3 bases and J by 9 bases, with 14 bases between them.

The chain has TRBV20-1 and TRBJ1-5, with 12 nucleotides matching TRBD1. V lost 6 bases and J lost 3; bases outside the gene matches: 6. This CDR3 is 15 amino acids long. Germline V CDR1 and CDR2: DFQATT, SNEGSKA (reference sequence). Here the CDR3 DNA reads TGCAGTGCCACCGGGACAGGGGGCGTCAATCAGCCCCAGCATTTT. It yields the protein CSATGTGGVNQPQHF.

This clonotype was picked up a small number of times. CDR3 region: CASSLGVAGTQETQYF. The DNA for the CDR3 is TGTGCCAGCAGCCTGGGGGTAGCGGGGACCCAAGAGACCCAGTACTTC. V is TRBV11-3 and J is TRBJ2-5; 8 bases fit TRBD2. CDR3 size: 16 residues. V dropped 5 bases and J dropped 1; count of bases not matched to a gene: 9. From germline, CDR1 is SGHNT and CDR2 YENEEA.

The chain combines TRBV6-1 with TRBJ2-7; 12 bases match TRBD1. With 6 bases clipped from V and 5 bases from J, the junction kept 5 bases outside the gene matches. In germline, CDR1 is MNHNS, CDR2 SASEGT. This CDR3 region has 14 residues. The CDR3 DNA reads TGTGCCAGCAGGGAGGGGACAGGGGGCCACGAGCAGTACTTC. Its protein product is CASREGTGGHEQYF.

This clonotype was detected ten times or more. V is TRBV29-1 and J is TRBJ1-1, with 11 bases aligning to TRBD1. The J segment lost 9 bases and the V segment lost 4 bases, leaving 4 bases of the junction unmatched. Germline-derived CDR1 and CDR2 are SQVTM and ANQGSEA. This CDR3 spans 12 amino acids. CDR3 coding DNA: TGCAGCGTTGTTGGACAGGGGGCAAAAGCTTTCTTT. This translates into CSVVGQGAKAFF.

A few counts support this clonotype. The CDR3 here is CASSQGRFYEQYF. The DNA for the CDR3 is TGTGCCAGCAGCCAAGGGAGGTTCTACGAGCAGTACTTC. The rearrangement links TRBV13 to TRBJ2-7; D is possibly TRBD2 (6 bases). Germline values: CDR1 PRHDT, CDR2 FYEKMQ (reference sequence). Trimming pared 5 bases from V and 3 bases from J, leaving 11 bases between. CDR3 length equals 13 residues.

This clonotype came up many times. This sequence joins TRBV7-9 and TRBJ2-7, with a weak D call TRBD1 (6 bases). CDR3 length equals 13 residues. Per germline, CDR1 SEHNR and CDR2 FQNEAQ (reference sequence). The germline V and J ends were trimmed by 4 bases and 2 bases, with 9 bases remaining between them. The CDR3 reads CASSSDRTYEQYF. In nucleotides, the CDR3 is TGTGCCAGCAGCTCTGACAGGACCTACGAGCAGTACTTC.

This clonotype was picked up many times. This chain connects TRBV2 to TRBJ2-1; 7 bases are a match to TRBD2. Unmatched junction bases numbered 4, after V lost 7 bases and J lost 1 base. The CDR3 has 14 residues. CDR1 and CDR2 from the germline V gene are SNHLY and FYNNEI. The CDR3 DNA reads TGTGCCAGCATGGCGGGAGTGTCCTACAATGAGCAGTTCTTC. It specifies CASMAGVSYNEQFF.

This clonotype was seen a few times. This chain links TRBV28 with TRBJ2-3; the D is unclear. There are 18 residues in the CDR3. Between the trimmed V and J ends, which lost 3 bases and 2 bases, there was a span of 21 bases. In germline, CDR1 is MDHEN, CDR2 SYDVKM. The CDR3 DNA sequence: TGTGCCAGCAGTTTCATCTTCCGGAAGGGTTCTCTCACAGATACGCAGTATTTT. Its translation: CASSFIFRKGSLTDTQYF. Variable domain in full (rest from reference TRBV28 and TRBJ2-3): DVKVTQSSRYLVKRTGEKVFLECVQDMDHENMFWYRQDPGLGLRLIYFSYDVKMKEKGDIPEGYSVSREKKERFSLILESASTNQTSMYLCASSFIFRKGSLTDTQYFGPGTRLTVL.

J is TRBJ1-5 and V is TRBV2, with 10 bases matching TRBD1. Germline CDR1 SNHLY, CDR2 FYNNEI. V lost 6 bases to trimming and J lost 4 bases; unmatched junction nucleotides: 3. The CDR3 contains 14 residues. CDR3 protein: CASRGTGVNQPQHF. The CDR3 DNA reads TGTGCCAGCAGGGGGACAGGGGTTAATCAGCCCCAGCATTTT.

This clonotype was detected ten times or more. This chain joins TRBV24-1 and TRBJ2-1; 11 bases match TRBD2. CDR1 is KGHDR and CDR2 is SFDVKD in the germline V gene. The length of the CDR3 is 16 residues. The V gene end was trimmed by 6 bases and the J gene end by 6 bases; junction bases not matched to a gene: 9. The CDR3 reads CATSLAGTSGSNEQFF. CDR3 DNA sequence: TGTGCCACCAGTCTTGCCGGGACTAGCGGCTCCAATGAGCAGTTCTTC.

This clonotype was counted between two and nine times. The chain is built from TRBV28 and TRBJ1-2; D not resolved. Trimming shortened V by 6 bases and J by 5 bases, and 16 bases separated the two germline ends. CDR1 and CDR2 (germline): MDHEN, SYDVKM. The CDR3 is 14 residues long. CDR3 protein: CASSPEGRAYGYTF. The CDR3 DNA sequence: TGTGCCAGCAGCCCCGAGGGAAGAGCTTATGGCTACACCTTC.

In this sample, this clonotype turned up a few times. V usage is TRBV7-9 and J usage is TRBJ1-1; possibly TRBD1 for D (5 bases). Trimming removed 5 bases from V and 4 bases from J, with 11 bases in between. The CDR3 covers 13 residues. Germline CDR1 reads SEHNR; CDR2 reads FQNEAQ (reference sequence). The CDR3 sequence: CASSVYQGTEAFF. In DNA form, the CDR3 reads TGTGCCAGCAGCGTATATCAGGGCACTGAAGCTTTCTTT.

This clonotype appeared many times. The V call is TRBV20-1, the J call TRBJ2-4; TRBD1 matches at 10 bases. Trimming removed 6 bases from V and 7 bases from J; junction bases left unmatched: 9. The CDR3 is 14 amino acids. The germline V gene encodes CDR1 DFQATT and CDR2 SNEGSKA (reference sequence). CDR3 in amino acids: CSAGGGTGVNIQYF. The CDR3 DNA follows: TGCAGTGCAGGGGGGGGGACAGGGGTGAACATTCAGTACTTC.

The chain is built from TRBV3-1 and TRBJ2-1; weak D call: TRBD2 (5 bases). Deletions cut 1 base from V and 9 bases from J, with 10 bases between. This CDR3 comprises 13 residues. Germline CDR1 and CDR2: LGHDT and YNNKEL (reference sequence). CDR3 region: CASSQGRVSEQFF. The CDR3 coding sequence is TGTGCCAGCAGCCAAGGGCGGGTCAGTGAGCAGTTCTTC.

This chain connects TRBV7-9 to TRBJ2-3, with 16 nucleotides matching TRBD2. Germline V gene sequence: CDR1 SEHNR, CDR2 FQNEAQ (reference sequence). This CDR3 comprises 20 residues. The ends lost 4 bases at V and 5 bases at J; junction bases unmatched: 15. CDR3 DNA: TGTGCCAGCAGCTCCCCGGGACTAGCGGGAGGGCCAATAAGAGGAGATACGCAGTATTTT. This sequence encodes CASSSPGLAGGPIRGDTQYF.

In its sample, this clonotype was seen a few times. The rearrangement uses TRBV12-3 or TRBV12-4 and TRBJ1-5; D perhaps matches TRBD1 (5 bases). V was pared by 1 base and J by 1 base, with 11 bases between. The CDR3 extends over 16 amino acids. The CDR3: CASSLEQVGSNQPQHF. Written as DNA, the CDR3 is TGTGCCAGCAGTTTAGAACAGGTTGGGAGCAATCAGCCCCAGCATTTT.